The 30 T cell receptor beta chains below were found in one sample sequenced in a study of T cell responses to AZD1222 COVID-19 vaccine. Generated by immunoSEQ multiplex PCR, the TCRdb table keeps only in-frame clones and is missing some. This sample has some 150,000 clones; 80% to 95% occur once, and the top ten carry more than 3.5%. The material was peripheral blood, obtained on day 0 of AZD1222 vaccination. These receptors were obtained from an adult in good health.

This clone was observed a few times. The chain has TRBV7-8 and TRBJ2-1; D remains unclear. Trimming took 4 bases from V and 9 from J, leaving 10 bases between them. The CDR3 runs 12 residues. Germline-derived CDR1 and CDR2 are SGHVS and FQNEAQ. The CDR3 protein is CASSSDKFEQFF. For the CDR3, the DNA is TGTGCCAGCAGCTCTGACAAGTTTGAGCAGTTCTTC.

This chain joins TRBV19 and TRBJ1-2, with TRBD1 matching over 12 bases. This CDR3 has 15 residues. V lost 3 bases to trimming and J lost 6 bases; unmatched junction nucleotides: 5. The germline V gene encodes CDR1 LNHDA and CDR2 SQIVND (reference sequence). CDR3 DNA sequence: TGTGCCAGTAGTATCACCGGGACAGGGGGCCATGGCTACACCTTC. Translated: CASSITGTGGHGYTF.

This sequence joins TRBV6-1 and TRBJ1-1; TRBD1 matches 8 bases. V trimming: 1 base; J trimming: 10 bases; junction bases outside the gene matches: 2. The germline V gene encodes CDR1 MNHNS and CDR2 SASEGT. This CDR3 is 12 amino acids long. The CDR3 sequence is CASSEEQGGAFF. For the CDR3, the DNA is TGTGCCAGCAGTGAAGAACAGGGGGGAGCTTTCTTT.

This clone was seen once. The rearrangement links TRBV7-3 to TRBJ2-3; 13 bases align to TRBD2. The germline CDR1 and CDR2 sequences are SGHTA and FQGTGA. The V and J ends lost 5 bases and 2 bases, in that order; junction bases with no gene match: 13. The CDR3 has 19 residues. The CDR3 coding sequence is TGTGCCAGCAGCGCCATGAAGTGGACTAGCGGGAGTTCCACAGATACGCAGTATTTT. This gives the protein CASSAMKWTSGSSTDTQYF.

The chain uses TRBV5-1 and TRBJ1-3; a weak D match, TRBD1 (5 bases). Germline CDR1 and CDR2: SGHRS and YFSETQ. The CDR3 loop spans 14 amino acids. V was clipped by 2 bases and J by 2 bases, with 8 bases between them. The CDR3 nucleotides read TGCGCCAGCAGCTTCCAGGGTGCTGGAAACACCATATATTTT. This translates into CASSFQGAGNTIYF.

The rearrangement links TRBV5-1 to TRBJ1-3; 8 nucleotides match TRBD1. Germline CDR1 reads SGHRS; CDR2 reads YFSETQ. After removal of 2 bases from V and 14 bases from J, the junction contained 12 bases not matched to a gene. This CDR3 contains 14 residues. CDR3 DNA sequence: TGCGCCAGCAGCTTAGGGACAGGTTCATCGCCCGTATATTTT. It encodes CASSLGTGSSPVYF.

The chain employs TRBV7-9 and TRBJ1-2; D not certain. With 3 bases removed from V and 4 bases from J, the gap between germline ends came to 6 bases. CDR3 length equals 12 residues. Germline CDR1 is SEHNR and CDR2 is FQNEAQ (reference sequence). The CDR3 loop reads CASSFSSYGYTF. CDR3 coding DNA: TGTGCCAGCAGCTTCTCATCCTATGGCTACACCTTC. The variable domain in full, completed from reference TRBV7-9 and TRBJ1-2, reads DTGVSQNPRHKITKRGQNVTFRCDPISEHNRLYWYRQTLGQGPEFLTYFQNEAQLEKSRLLSDRFSAERPKGSFSTLEIQRTEQGDSAMYLCASSFSSYGYTFGSGTRLTVV.

The V and J genes are TRBV5-1 and TRBJ1-4; TRBD1 might be the D (5 bases). The V and J ends lost 4 bases and 0 bases respectively, with 10 bases between them. The CDR3 runs 15 residues. Germline-derived CDR1 and CDR2 are SGHRS and YFSETQ. Here the CDR3 DNA reads TGCGCCAGCAGCCAAGGACAAGCAACTAATGAAAAACTGTTTTTT. Residues: CASSQGQATNEKLFF.

The chain employs TRBV27 and TRBJ1-1; tentative D call: TRBD1 (6 bases). Germline V CDR1 and CDR2: MNHEY, SMNVEV (reference sequence). The CDR3 loop spans 14 amino acids. V gave up 6 bases and J gave up 3 bases, with 14 bases separating them. The CDR3 nucleotides read TGTGCCAGCAGGGGCAGGGGAGGCGACACTGAAGCTTTCTTT. This translates into CASRGRGGDTEAFF.

This sequence joins TRBV6-5 and TRBJ1-5; D is uncertain. The germline V gene encodes CDR1 MNHEY and CDR2 SVGAGI. V was trimmed by 7 bases and J by 6 bases, leaving 13 bases between them. The CDR3 loop spans 13 amino acids. The CDR3 sequence: CASKTPGSQPQHF. The CDR3, as DNA: TGTGCCAGCAAAACACCGGGAAGTCAGCCCCAGCATTTT.

This sequence joins TRBV6-5 and TRBJ2-2; TRBD2 might be the D (5 bases). The CDR3 totals 14 residues. Germline-derived CDR1 and CDR2 are MNHEY and SVGAGI. Trimming took off 6 bases at V and 3 bases at J, with 11 bases between the two ends. In DNA form, the CDR3 reads TGTGCCAGCAGACCAATGCGGGACACCGGGGAGCTGTTTTTT. Translated, it gives CASRPMRDTGELFF.

The rearrangement joins TRBV11-2 to TRBJ2-4; D is perhaps TRBD1 (5 bases). The germline V gene encodes CDR1 SGHAT and CDR2 FQNNGV. The CDR3 covers 16 residues. Trimming left V 5 bases short and J 1 base short, with 15 bases between. CDR3 amino acids: CASSVRVGVAKNIQYF. In DNA, the CDR3 is TGTGCCAGCAGCGTTCGGGTAGGGGTGGCCAAAAACATTCAGTACTTC.

This rearrangement joins TRBV3-1 (or the pseudogene TRBV3-2) to TRBJ1-4; 8 nucleotides align to TRBD1. CDR3 length equals 15 residues. Germline CDR1 LGHDT, CDR2 YNNKEL (reference sequence). Trimming removed 2 bases from V and 6 bases from J; junction bases left unmatched: 5. The DNA of the CDR3 is TGTGCCAGCAGCCAACGGACAGGGAGGGATGAAAAACTGTTTTTT. Its translation: CASSQRTGRDEKLFF.

The genes are TRBV10-2 and TRBJ1-4; tentatively, D is TRBD1 (5 bases). The CDR3 extends over 12 amino acids. Germline lookup yields CDR1 WSHSY and CDR2 SAAADI. V lost 4 bases, J lost 10 bases, and 10 bases lay in between. CDR3: CASSGSGTKLFF. DNA for the CDR3: TGCGCCAGCAGTGGGTCGGGGACAAAACTGTTTTTT.

The rearrangement links TRBV2 to TRBJ2-7, with 11 bases matching TRBD1. The germline V gene encodes CDR1 SNHLY and CDR2 FYNNEI. The CDR3 length is 15 residues. Trimming took 6 bases from V and 3 from J; bases not matched to a gene: 7. Here the CDR3 reads CASRGDRGSIYEQYF. The CDR3 coding sequence is TGTGCCAGCAGGGGGGACAGGGGGTCGATCTACGAGCAGTACTTC.

Comment on this clone: At one end the junction does not follow the germline gene, possibly because of a read error. The chain employs TRBV27 and TRBJ2-4, with 13 bases aligning to TRBD2. Germline V lookup: CDR1 MNHEY, CDR2 SMNVEV (reference sequence). This CDR3 spans 20 amino acids. Written as DNA, the CDR3 is TGTGCCAGCAGCTTATCCGGGACTAGCGGGATAGTGAGGGCCAAAAACATTCAGTACTTC. It translates to CASSLSGTSGIVRAKNIQYF.

The chain employs TRBV19 and TRBJ2-1, with 12 bases lining up with TRBD2. This CDR3 region has 17 residues. J lost 8 bases, V lost 6 bases, and 14 bases had no gene match. Germline CDR1 is LNHDA and CDR2 is SQIVND (reference sequence). The CDR3 sequence: CASRGLAGGSVLDEQFF. As DNA, the CDR3 is TGTGCCAGTAGGGGACTAGCGGGTGGGTCGGTCCTGGATGAGCAGTTCTTC.

The rearrangement joins TRBV23-1 to TRBJ1-1, with 12 bases fitting TRBD1. TRBV23-1 is an open reading frame, and its role is uncertain. V gave up 8 bases and J gave up 1 base; unmatched junction bases: 14. The length of the CDR3 is 18 residues. The CDR3 spells CASAPGGTGGLGNTEAFF. CDR3 nucleotides: TGCGCCAGCGCCCCAGGGGGGACAGGGGGCTTGGGGAACACTGAAGCTTTCTTT.

As to this clone: A read error may account for a junction end that differs from germline. V usage is TRBV10-3 and J usage is TRBJ2-5; weak D call: TRBD2 (6 bases). The CDR3 spans 12 residues. Germline CDR1 and CDR2: ENHRY and SYGVKD. The CDR3 loop is CAISDLGGPPNF. In DNA form, the CDR3 reads TGTGCCATCAGTGACCTGGGGGGACCGCCCAACTTC.

This chain joins TRBV7-8 and TRBJ1-2, with 7 nucleotides matching TRBD1. CDR1 is SGHVS, CDR2 FQNEAQ, per germline. The CDR3 has 13 amino acids. V was pared by 0 bases and J by 8 bases, with 3 bases of the junction left unmatched. The CDR3, as DNA: TGTGCCAGCAGCTTAGCGCACAGGGGCGGCTACACCTTC. This sequence encodes CASSLAHRGGYTF.

The V call is TRBV6-2 or TRBV6-3, the J call TRBJ1-4; 7 bases align to TRBD1. The germline gives CDR1 MNHEY, CDR2 SVGEGT. The junction had 11 bases not matched to a gene; V was cut back by 2 bases and J by 5 bases. CDR3 length equals 17 residues. Here the CDR3 DNA reads TGTGCCAGCAGTTACCCTAACTGGACAGGAAGGAATGAAAAACTGTTTTTT. Translation gives CASSYPNWTGRNEKLFF.

The V gene is TRBV6-5, the J gene TRBJ1-2, with D unclear. Looked up from germline, CDR1 is MNHEY and CDR2 is SVGAGI. This CDR3 comprises 13 residues. The V gene lost 4 bases and the J gene lost 5 bases, with 11 bases spanning the gap. In DNA form, the CDR3 reads TGTGCCAGCAGTTCCATCGGTTTTTATGGCTACACCTTC. This sequence encodes CASSSIGFYGYTF.

The V gene is TRBV7-2, the J gene TRBJ1-2; no firm D call. This CDR3 comprises 13 residues. The V gene's germline CDR1 is SGHTA and CDR2 FQGNSA. The V and J ends lost 1 base and 8 bases respectively, with 11 bases between them. CDR3 nucleotide sequence: TGTGCCAGCAGCTTAGAACCTACTTGGGGCTACACCTTC. Protein sequence: CASSLEPTWGYTF.

The chain joins TRBV5-6 to TRBJ2-7; 7 positions agree with TRBD2. The CDR3 has 14 residues. CDR1 and CDR2 (germline): SGHDT, YYEEEE. V lost 2 bases and J lost 5; bases outside the gene matches: 7. DNA for the CDR3: TGTGCCAGCAGCTTACCACTAGCGACCCACGAGCAGTACTTC. Translation: CASSLPLATHEQYF.

The CDR3 sequence: CASRFGRAGSNQPQHF. CDR3 nucleotide sequence: TGTGCAAGTCGCTTTGGAAGGGCAGGAAGCAATCAGCCCCAGCATTTT. The chain couples TRBV12-2 to TRBJ1-5. TRBV12-2 is marked as a pseudogene. The CDR3 covers 16 residues.

This chain links TRBV5-4 with TRBJ2-3; D perhaps matches TRBD2 (6 bases). Germline CDR1 is SGHNT and CDR2 is YYREEE (reference sequence). The V gene lost 2 bases and the J gene lost 3 bases, with 13 bases spanning the gap. The CDR3 loop spans 15 amino acids. Written as DNA, the CDR3 is TGTGCCAGCAGCTTTGGGCTAGCGAATACAGATACGCAGTATTTT. This codes for CASSFGLANTDTQYF. Using reference TRBV5-4 and TRBJ2-3 for the parts outside the CDR3, the full variable domain is ETGVTQSPTHLIKTRGQQVTLRCSSQSGHNTVSWYQQALGQGPQFIFQYYREEENGRGNFPPRFSGLQFPNYSSELNVNALELDDSALYLCASSFGLANTDTQYFGPGTRLTVL.

This chain links TRBV18 with TRBJ2-1; possibly TRBD1 for D (6 bases). Trimming pared 2 bases from V and 3 bases from J, leaving 11 bases between. Germline V gene data show CDR1 as KGHSH and CDR2 as LQKENI. The length of the CDR3 is 15 residues. CDR3 protein: CASSPGRGSYNEQFF. The CDR3 DNA sequence: TGTGCCAGCTCACCAGGCAGGGGCAGCTACAATGAGCAGTTCTTC.

V gene TRBV9 combines with J gene TRBJ2-1; D is perhaps TRBD2 (6 bases). V lost 2 bases and J lost 6, with 18 bases in between. This CDR3 is built from 16 residues. CDR1 and CDR2 from the germline V gene are SGDLS and YYNGEE. The CDR3 loop reads CASSVLLTGVGNEQFF. Here the CDR3 DNA reads TGTGCCAGCAGCGTTCTACTAACGGGAGTTGGCAATGAGCAGTTCTTC.

J is TRBJ2-7 and V is TRBV20-1; D remains unclear. V was shortened by 6 bases and J by 4 bases, with 10 bases between the two germline ends. This CDR3 has 11 residues. CDR1 and CDR2 from the germline V gene are DFQATT and SNEGSKA (reference sequence). The CDR3 nucleotides are TGCAGTGCCCCTTTTACATACGAGCAGTACTTC. It translates to CSAPFTYEQYF.

This chain links TRBV28 with TRBJ2-2; D not resolved. Germline V lookup: CDR1 MDHEN, CDR2 SYDVKM. The CDR3 runs to 15 residues. V was pared by 7 bases and J by 5 bases, with 17 bases between. The CDR3 spells CASNPAGPRTGELFF. The CDR3 DNA follows: TGTGCCAGCAACCCGGCAGGCCCTCGGACCGGGGAGCTGTTTTTT. Based on the CDR3 plus reference TRBV28 and TRBJ2-2, the full variable domain is DVKVTQSSRYLVKRTGEKVFLECVQDMDHENMFWYRQDPGLGLRLIYFSYDVKMKEKGDIPEGYSVSREKKERFSLILESASTNQTSMYLCASNPAGPRTGELFFGEGSRLTVL.